This T cell receptor beta chain was found in a study of CD8 T cells in Susac syndrome. In germline, CDR1 is SQVTM, CDR2 ANQGSEA. The CDR3 has 13 amino acids. Trimming removed 0 bases at V and 4 bases at J, with 7 bases between. Reverse transcription of about 0.45 to 1 ug RNA used random hexamers. With immunoSEQ multiplex PCR, TCR beta CDR3 was amplified across 54 Vbeta and 13 Jbeta. Each CDR3 protein gets one entry after TCRdb re-called the immunoSEQ multiplex PCR reads with MiXCR. The table includes roughly 150,000 distinct CDR3 sequences, about 95% detected once. The sequence was obtained from a human donor with Susac syndrome. The gene calls are TRBV29-1 and TRBJ1-5; D is uncertain. The sample consisted of CD4+ T cells from PBMCs. The CDR3 loop reads CSVEDGENQPQHF. CDR3 DNA sequence: TGCAGCGTTGAAGATGGGGAAAATCAGCCCCAGCATTTT.